This TCR beta chain derives from a study of control samples from healthy donors and cancer patients. Profiling relied on immunoSEQ multiplex PCR, and the TCRdb table lists in-frame clones only, not all of them. The sample has about 140,000 clones, about 89% seen once. The germline CDR1 and CDR2 sequences are SGHDT and YYEEEE. This CDR3 contains 16 residues. V lost 0 bases and J lost 4, with 15 bases in between. J is TRBJ2-3 and V is TRBV5-6, with D tentatively TRBD2 (7 bases). Sequenced input: blood. The receptor was isolated from a man younger than 35 in good health. The CDR3: CASSLAAGAKADTQYF. The DNA of the CDR3 is TGTGCCAGCAGCTTGGCCGCGGGGGCCAAGGCAGATACGCAGTATTTT.